This entry is about one T cell receptor (beta chain). These data originate in a study of blood T cell repertoires in COVID-19. The junction had 11 bases not matched to a gene; V was cut back by 2 bases and J by 0 bases. Germline lookup yields CDR1 LGHDT and CDR2 YNNKEL (reference sequence). The CDR3 has 19 residues. Sequencing was performed with immunoSEQ multiplex PCR; in TCRdb, only in-frame clones are kept and a portion is missing. This table has 270,000 or so clones, 82% appearing once. This receptor was obtained from a woman aged 18-30 years with acute or convalescent COVID-19. The chain has TRBV3-1 (or the pseudogene TRBV3-2) and TRBJ2-7; TRBD2 matches at 12 bases. Sequenced: peripheral blood. CDR3 nucleotide sequence: TGTGCCAGCAGCCAATTCGGGACACCGGGACTAGCGGGCTCCTACGAGCAGTACTTC. Its protein is CASSQFGTPGLAGSYEQYF.